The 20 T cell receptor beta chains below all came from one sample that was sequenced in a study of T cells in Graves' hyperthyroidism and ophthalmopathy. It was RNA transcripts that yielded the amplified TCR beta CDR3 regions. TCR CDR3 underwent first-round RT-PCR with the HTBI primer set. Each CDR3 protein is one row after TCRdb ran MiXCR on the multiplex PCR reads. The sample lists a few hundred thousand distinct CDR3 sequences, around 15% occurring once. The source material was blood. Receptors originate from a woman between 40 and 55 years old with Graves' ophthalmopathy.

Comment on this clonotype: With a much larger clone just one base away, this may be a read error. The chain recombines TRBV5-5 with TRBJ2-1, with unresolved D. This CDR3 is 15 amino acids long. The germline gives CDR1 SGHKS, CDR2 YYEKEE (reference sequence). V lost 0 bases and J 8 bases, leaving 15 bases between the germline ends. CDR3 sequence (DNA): TGTGCCAGCAGCTTGGGCCTCGACAAGGCTTATGAGCAGTTCTTC. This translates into CASSLGLDKAYEQFF.

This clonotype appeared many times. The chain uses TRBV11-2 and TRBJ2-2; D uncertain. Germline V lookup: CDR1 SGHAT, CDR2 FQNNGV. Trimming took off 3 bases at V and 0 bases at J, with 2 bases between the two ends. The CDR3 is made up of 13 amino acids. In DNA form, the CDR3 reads TGTGCCAGCAGCTTCACGAACACCGGGGAGCTGTTTTTT. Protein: CASSFTNTGELFF.

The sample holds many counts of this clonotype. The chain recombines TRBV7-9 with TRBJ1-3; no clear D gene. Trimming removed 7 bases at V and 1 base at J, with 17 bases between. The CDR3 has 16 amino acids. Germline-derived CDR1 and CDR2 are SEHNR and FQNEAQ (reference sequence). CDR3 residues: CASTESGVQSGNTIYF. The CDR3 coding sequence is TGTGCCAGCACCGAGTCGGGAGTACAATCTGGAAACACCATATATTTT.

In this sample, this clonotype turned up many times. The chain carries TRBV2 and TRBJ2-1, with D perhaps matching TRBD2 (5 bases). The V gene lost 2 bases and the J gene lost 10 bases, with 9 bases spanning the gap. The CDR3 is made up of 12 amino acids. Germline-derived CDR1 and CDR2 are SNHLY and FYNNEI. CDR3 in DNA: TGTGCCAGCAGTGAACAGCGGTGGGAGCAGTTCTTC. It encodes CASSEQRWEQFF.

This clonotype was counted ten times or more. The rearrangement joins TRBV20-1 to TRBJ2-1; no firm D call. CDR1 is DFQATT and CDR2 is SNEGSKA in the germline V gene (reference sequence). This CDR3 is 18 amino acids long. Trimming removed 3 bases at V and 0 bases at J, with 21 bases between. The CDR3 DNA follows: TGCAGTGCTAGGGTCCAATCAGCAGGAAGGAGCTCCTACAATGAGCAGTTCTTC. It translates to CSARVQSAGRSSYNEQFF.

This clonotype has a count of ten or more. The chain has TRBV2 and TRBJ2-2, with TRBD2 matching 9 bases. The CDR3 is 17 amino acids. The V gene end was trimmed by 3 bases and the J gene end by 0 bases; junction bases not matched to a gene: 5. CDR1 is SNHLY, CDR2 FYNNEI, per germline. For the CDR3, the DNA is TGTGCCAGCAGTGACCCCAGCGGGGGGCCGAACACCGGGGAGCTGTTTTTT. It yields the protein CASSDPSGGPNTGELFF.

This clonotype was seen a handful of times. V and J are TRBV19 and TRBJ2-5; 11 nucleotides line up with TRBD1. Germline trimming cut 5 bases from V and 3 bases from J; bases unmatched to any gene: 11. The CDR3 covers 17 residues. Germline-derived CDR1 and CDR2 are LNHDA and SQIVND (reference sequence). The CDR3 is CASSVWDRGRREETQYF. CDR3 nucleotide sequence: TGTGCCAGTAGTGTCTGGGACAGGGGGAGGAGGGAAGAGACCCAGTACTTC. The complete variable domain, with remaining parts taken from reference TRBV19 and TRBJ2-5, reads DGGITQSPKYLFRKEGQNVTLSCEQNLNHDAMYWYRQDPGQGLRLIYYSQIVNDFQKGDIAEGYSVSREKKESFPLTVTSAQKNPTAFYLCASSVWDRGRREETQYFGPGTRLLVL.

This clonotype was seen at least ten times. Here the CDR3 DNA reads TGTGCCAGCAGTGGCAGGGTGGGAGGGACCCAGTACTTC. Amino acids: CASSGRVGGTQYF. The chain links TRBV12-3 or TRBV12-4 to TRBJ2-5, with D perhaps matching TRBD2 (6 bases). The CDR3 spans 13 residues. The V gene lost 5 bases and the J gene lost 7 bases, with 14 bases spanning the gap.

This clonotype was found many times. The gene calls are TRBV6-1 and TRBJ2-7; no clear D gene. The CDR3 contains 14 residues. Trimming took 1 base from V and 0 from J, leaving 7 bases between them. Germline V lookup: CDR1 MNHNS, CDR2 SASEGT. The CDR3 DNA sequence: TGTGCCAGCAGTGAAGTTTACGGCTCCTACGAGCAGTACTTC. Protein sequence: CASSEVYGSYEQYF.

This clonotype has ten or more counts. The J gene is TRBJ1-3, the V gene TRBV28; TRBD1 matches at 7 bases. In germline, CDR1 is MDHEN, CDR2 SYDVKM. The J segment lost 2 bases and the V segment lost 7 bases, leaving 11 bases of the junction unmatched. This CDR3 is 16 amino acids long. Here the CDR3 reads CASTLTGWDPGNTIYF. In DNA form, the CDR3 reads TGTGCCAGCACCTTGACAGGGTGGGACCCTGGAAACACCATATATTTT.

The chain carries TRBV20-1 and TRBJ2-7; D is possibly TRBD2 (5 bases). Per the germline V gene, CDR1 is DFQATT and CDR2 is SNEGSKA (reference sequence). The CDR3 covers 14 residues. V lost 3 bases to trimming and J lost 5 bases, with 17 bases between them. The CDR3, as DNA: TGCAGTGCTAGTACACCGGGAACCGGGGACGAGCAGTACTTC. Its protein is CSASTPGTGDEQYF.

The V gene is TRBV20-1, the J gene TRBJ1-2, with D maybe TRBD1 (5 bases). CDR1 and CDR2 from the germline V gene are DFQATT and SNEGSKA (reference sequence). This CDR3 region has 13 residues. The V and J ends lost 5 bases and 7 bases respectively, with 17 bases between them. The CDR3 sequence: CSAQPSWGGGYTF. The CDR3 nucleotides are TGCAGTGCTCAACCTAGCTGGGGGGGTGGCTACACCTTC.

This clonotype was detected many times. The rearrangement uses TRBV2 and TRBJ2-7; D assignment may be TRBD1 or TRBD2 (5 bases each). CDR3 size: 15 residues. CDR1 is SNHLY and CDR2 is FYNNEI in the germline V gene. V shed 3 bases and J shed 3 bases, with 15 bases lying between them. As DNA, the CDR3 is TGTGCCAGCAGTGAGAGCCAGGGACCTCACTACGAGCAGTACTTC. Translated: CASSESQGPHYEQYF.

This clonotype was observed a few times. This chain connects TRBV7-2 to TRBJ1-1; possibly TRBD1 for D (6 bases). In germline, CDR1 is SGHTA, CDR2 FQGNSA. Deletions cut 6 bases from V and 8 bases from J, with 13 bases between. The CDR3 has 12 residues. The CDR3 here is CASRLRTVEAFF. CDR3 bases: TGTGCCAGCAGATTGAGGACAGTAGAAGCTTTCTTT.

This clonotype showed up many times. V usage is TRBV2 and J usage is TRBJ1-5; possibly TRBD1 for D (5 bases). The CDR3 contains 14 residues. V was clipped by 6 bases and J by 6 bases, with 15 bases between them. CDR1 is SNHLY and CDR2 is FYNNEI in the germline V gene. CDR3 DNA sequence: TGTGCCAGCAGCCTCGGGGCCGCCGGTCAGCCCCAGCATTTT. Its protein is CASSLGAAGQPQHF.

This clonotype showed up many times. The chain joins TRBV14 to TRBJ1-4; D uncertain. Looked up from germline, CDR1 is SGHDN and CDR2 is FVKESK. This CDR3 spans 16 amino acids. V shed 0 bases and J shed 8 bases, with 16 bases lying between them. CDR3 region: CASSQDLLTSSEKLFF. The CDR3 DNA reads TGTGCCAGCAGCCAAGATTTGTTGACGTCTAGCGAAAAACTGTTTTTT.

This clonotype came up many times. CDR3 bases: TGTGCCAGCAGTTACTCGAACAGGGGGACCTACGAGCAGTACTTC. Protein sequence: CASSYSNRGTYEQYF. The genes are TRBV6-6 and TRBJ2-7; 8 nucleotides align to TRBD1. Germline V gene lookup returns CDR1 MNHNY and CDR2 SVGAGI (reference sequence). This CDR3 is 15 amino acids long. Trimming at V came to 0 bases and at J to 2 bases, leaving 3 bases not matched to a gene.

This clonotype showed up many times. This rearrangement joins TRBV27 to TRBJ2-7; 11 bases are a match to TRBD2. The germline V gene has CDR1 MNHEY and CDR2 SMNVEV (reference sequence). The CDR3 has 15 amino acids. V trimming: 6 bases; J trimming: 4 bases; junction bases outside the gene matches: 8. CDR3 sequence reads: CASSLGTSGLYEQYF. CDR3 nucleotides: TGTGCCAGCAGCCTCGGGACTAGCGGTTTATACGAGCAGTACTTC.

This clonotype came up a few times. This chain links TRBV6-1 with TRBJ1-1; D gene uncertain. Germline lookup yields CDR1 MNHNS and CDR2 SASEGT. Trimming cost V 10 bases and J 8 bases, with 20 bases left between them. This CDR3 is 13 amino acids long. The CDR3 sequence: CATLSYGAGEAFF. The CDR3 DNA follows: TGTGCCACCTTATCCTACGGTGCGGGGGAAGCTTTCTTT.

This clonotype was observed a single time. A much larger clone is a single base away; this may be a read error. CDR3 amino acids: CASHQALYGNTF. The CDR3 bases are TGTGCCAGCCACCAAGCACTCTATGGCAACACCTTC. The J gene is TRBJ1-2, the V gene TRBV6-1; D is uncertain. Germline loops: CDR1 MNHNS, CDR2 SASEGT. CDR3 length: 12 residues.